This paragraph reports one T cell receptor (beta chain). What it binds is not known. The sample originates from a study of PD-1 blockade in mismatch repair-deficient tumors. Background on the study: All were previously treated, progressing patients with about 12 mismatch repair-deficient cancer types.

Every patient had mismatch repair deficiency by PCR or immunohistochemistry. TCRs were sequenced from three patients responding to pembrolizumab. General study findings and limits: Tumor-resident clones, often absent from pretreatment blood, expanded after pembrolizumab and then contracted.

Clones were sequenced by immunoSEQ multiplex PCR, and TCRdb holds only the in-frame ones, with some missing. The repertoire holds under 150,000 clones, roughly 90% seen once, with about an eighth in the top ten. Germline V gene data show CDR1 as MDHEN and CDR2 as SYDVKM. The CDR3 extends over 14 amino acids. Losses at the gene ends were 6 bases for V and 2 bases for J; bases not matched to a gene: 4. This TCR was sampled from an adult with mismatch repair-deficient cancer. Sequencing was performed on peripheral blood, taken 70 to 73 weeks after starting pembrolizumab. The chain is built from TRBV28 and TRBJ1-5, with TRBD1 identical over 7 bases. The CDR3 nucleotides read TGTGCCAGCAGCCTTGGACAGGGCAATCAGCCCCAGCATTTT. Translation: CASSLGQGNQPQHF. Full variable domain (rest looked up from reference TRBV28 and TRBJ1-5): DVKVTQSSRYLVKRTGEKVFLECVQDMDHENMFWYRQDPGLGLRLIYFSYDVKMKEKGDIPEGYSVSREKKERFSLILESASTNQTSMYLCASSLGQGNQPQHFGDGTRLSIL.